The T cell receptor beta chain under discussion was sequenced for a study of patients and donors after allogeneic stem cell transplantation. Each CDR3 protein is one row after TCRdb ran MiXCR on the RT-PCR reads. The sample holds 150,000 to 200,000 distinct CDR3 sequences, roughly 40% seen once. CDR1 and CDR2 from the germline V gene are MDHEN and SYDVKM. This CDR3 has 15 residues. J gave up 1 base and V 6 bases, and 8 bases lay outside the gene matches. This TCR was recovered from a human donor who was either an allogeneic HSCT recipient or a stem cell or donor lymphocyte infusion donor (not recorded which). It is not recorded whose cells these are; they may come from a transplant donor. The chain is built from TRBV28 and TRBJ1-1; 7 nucleotides align to TRBD1. The sequenced material came from blood, either unsorted or a sorted T cell fraction (not recorded which). CDR3 in amino acids: CASRIIGTANTEAFF. The CDR3 nucleotides are TGTGCCAGCAGAATCATTGGGACAGCGAACACTGAAGCTTTCTTT.